This T cell receptor beta chain was sequenced during a study of blood T cell repertoires in COVID-19. Study summary: Samples came from the United States, Italy and Spain, spanning acute and convalescent COVID-19. T cells, B-cell-depleted T cells, or PBMCs supplied cDNA or gDNA.

In the original analysis: Nucleated cell counts were estimated from reference gene primer amplification. The method was immunoSEQ multiplex PCR; TCRdb's version includes in-frame clones alone and lacks a portion of them. The DNA gave D and trimming, while V, J and clone size come from that table. The repertoire holds more than 300,000 clones, with under 90% as singletons. The Seattle patients joined while their infection was active and were tracked longitudinally afterward. The CDR3 runs 13 residues. Germline V gene data show CDR1 as LNHDA and CDR2 as SQIVND (reference sequence). V was pared by 5 bases and J by 5 bases, with 3 bases of the junction left unmatched.

Sequencing was performed on peripheral blood. This rearrangement joins TRBV19 to TRBJ1-5; 7 bases align to TRBD1. The clonotype was recovered from a woman aged 25 to 45 with COVID-19, enrolled during active disease. CDR3 sequence reads: CASSWTGDQPQHF. The CDR3 DNA is TGTGCCAGTAGTTGGACAGGAGATCAGCCCCAGCATTTT.